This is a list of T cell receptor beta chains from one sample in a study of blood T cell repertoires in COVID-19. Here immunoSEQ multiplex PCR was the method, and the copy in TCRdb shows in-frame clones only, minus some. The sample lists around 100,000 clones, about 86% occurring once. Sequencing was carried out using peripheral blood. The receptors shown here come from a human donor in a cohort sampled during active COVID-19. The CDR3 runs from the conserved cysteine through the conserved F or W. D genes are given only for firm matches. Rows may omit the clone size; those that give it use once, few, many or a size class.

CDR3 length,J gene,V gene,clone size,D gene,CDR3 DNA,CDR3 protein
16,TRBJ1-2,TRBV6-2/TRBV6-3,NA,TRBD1,TGTGCCAGCAGTTACGCCAGGACAGGGGGAAGCTATGGCTACACCTTC,CASSYARTGGSYGYTF
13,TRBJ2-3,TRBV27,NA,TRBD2,TGTGCCAGCGAAGCGGGGGGGCACGATACGCAGTATTTT,CASEAGGHDTQYF
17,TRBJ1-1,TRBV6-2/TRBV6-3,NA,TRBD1,TGTGCCAGCAGTACCCCCCTCAGGGGGCGCCCGAACACTGAAGCTTTCTTT,CASSTPLRGRPNTEAFF
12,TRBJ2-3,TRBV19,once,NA,TGTGCCAGTAGGGGGCGGACAGATACGCAGTATTTT,CASRGRTDTQYF
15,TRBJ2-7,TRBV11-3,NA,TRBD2,TGTGCCAGCAGCCCTTCTAGCGGGATAACCTACGAGCAGTACTTC,CASSPSSGITYEQYF
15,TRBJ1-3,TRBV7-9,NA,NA,TGTGCCAGCAGCTTAACGGAGGGGCTTGGAAACACCATATATTTT,CASSLTEGLGNTIYF
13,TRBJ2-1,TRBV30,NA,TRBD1,TGTGCCTGGACCAGGGGGTTAAACAATGAGCAGTTCTTC,CAWTRGLNNEQFF
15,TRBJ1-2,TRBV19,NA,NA,TGTGCCAGTAGGCCACAGGGCCGAAGAGGGGTTGGCTACACCTTC,CASRPQGRRGVGYTF
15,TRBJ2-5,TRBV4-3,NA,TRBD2,TGCGCCAGCAGCCAAGAGCGGGAGGGGCGAGAGACCCAGTACTTC,CASSQEREGRETQYF
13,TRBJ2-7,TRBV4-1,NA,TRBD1,TGCGCCAGCAGCCTCGGGACAGGGGCTTATCAGTACTTC,CASSLGTGAYQYF
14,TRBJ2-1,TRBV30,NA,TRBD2,TGTGCCTGGAGTGTCCTCGCTAGCGGGGACTCGGAGTTCTTC,CAWSVLASGDSEFF
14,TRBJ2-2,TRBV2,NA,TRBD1,TGTGCCAGCAGACAGGGGGCGAACACCGGGGAGCTGTTTTTT,CASRQGANTGELFF
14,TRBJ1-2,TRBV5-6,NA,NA,TGTGCCAGCAGCTTGTTCGGGCGGGCCTATGGCTACACCTTC,CASSLFGRAYGYTF
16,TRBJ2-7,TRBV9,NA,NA,TGTGCCAGCAGCGTAGCGGGTCAACAGGCACCCTACGAGCAGTACTTC,CASSVAGQQAPYEQYF
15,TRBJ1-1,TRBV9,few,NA,TGTGCCAGCAGCGTAGGAGGGACACCGAACACTGAAGCTTTCTTT,CASSVGGTPNTEAFF
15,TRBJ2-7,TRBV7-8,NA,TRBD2,TGTGCCAGCAGCAACCGGCGGGGGTCTCCCTACGAGCAGTACTTC,CASSNRRGSPYEQYF
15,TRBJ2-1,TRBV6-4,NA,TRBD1,TGTGCCAGCAGTGTTGAGACAGGGGTTTACAATGAGCAGTTCTTC,CASSVETGVYNEQFF
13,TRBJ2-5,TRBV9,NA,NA,TGTGCCAGCGGGGGGGCAGCACAAGAGACCCAGTACTTC,CASGGAAQETQYF
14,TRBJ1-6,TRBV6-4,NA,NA,TGTGCCAGCAGTGAAATAGGGGTGAATTCACCCCTCCACTTT,CASSEIGVNSPLHF
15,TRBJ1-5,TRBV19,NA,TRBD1,TGTGCCAGTACCAGCACAGGGGGCTACAATCAGCCCCAGCATTTT,CASTSTGGYNQPQHF
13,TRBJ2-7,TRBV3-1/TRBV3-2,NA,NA,TGTGCCAGCAGCCAAGGGGCCCCATACAGGCAGTACTTC,CASSQGAPYRQYF
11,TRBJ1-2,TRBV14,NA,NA,TGTGCCAGCAGCCCGGGTTACGGCTACACCTTC,CASSPGYGYTF
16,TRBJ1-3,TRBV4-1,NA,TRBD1,TGCGCCAGCAGCCAGCCGGGACAGGCGGCTGGAAACACCATATATTTT,CASSQPGQAAGNTIYF
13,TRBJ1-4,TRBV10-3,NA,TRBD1,TGTGCCATCAGGCGGACAGGGGTCGAAAAACTGTTTTTT,CAIRRTGVEKLFF
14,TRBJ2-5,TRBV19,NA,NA,TGTGCCAGTAGTATGGATCGGGGATTAGGGACCCAGTACTTC,CASSMDRGLGTQYF
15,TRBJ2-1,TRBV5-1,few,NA,TGCGCCAGCAGCTCCGGGGGGCGGATGGTCGATGAGCAGTTCTTC,CASSSGGRMVDEQFF
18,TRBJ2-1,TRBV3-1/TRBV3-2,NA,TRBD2,TGTGCCAGCAGCCATAGCGTCGGGGCGGGAGAGGCGTACAATGAGCAGTTCTTC,CASSHSVGAGEAYNEQFF
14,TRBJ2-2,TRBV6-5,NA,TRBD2,TGTGCCAGTAAGCGGGGGCGGAACACCGGGGAGCTGTTTTTT,CASKRGRNTGELFF
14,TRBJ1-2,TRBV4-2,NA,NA,TGTGCCAGCAGCCAAGATCCTAAGAGCTATGGCTACACCTTC,CASSQDPKSYGYTF
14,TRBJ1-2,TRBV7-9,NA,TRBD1,TGTGCCAGCACAGGACAGGGGCCCTTGAGGGGCTACACCTTC,CASTGQGPLRGYTF
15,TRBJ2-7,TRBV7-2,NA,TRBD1,TGTGCCAGCTCCCCGCGGGCAGGGGGCAGGTACGAGCAGTACTTC,CASSPRAGGRYEQYF
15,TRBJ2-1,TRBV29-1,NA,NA,TGCAGCGTTGATGGGTTAGCGGAGCTTTACAATGAGCAGTTCTTC,CSVDGLAELYNEQFF
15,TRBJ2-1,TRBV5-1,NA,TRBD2,TGCGCCAGCAGCTTGGCCAGCGGGAGTTACAATGAGCAGTTCTTC,CASSLASGSYNEQFF
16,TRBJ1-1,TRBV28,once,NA,TGTGCCAGCAGTTTCATCAGGGGTGCGCTGAACACTGAAGCTTTCTTT,CASSFIRGALNTEAFF
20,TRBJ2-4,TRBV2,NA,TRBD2,TGTGCCAGCAGCTCTAGGACTAGCGGGGGGGCCCCTCTAGCCAAAAACATTCAGTACTTC,CASSSRTSGGAPLAKNIQYF
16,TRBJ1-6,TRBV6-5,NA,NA,TGTGCCAGCAGTTACTCCCTCGGCGGGACTTATTCACCCCTCCACTTT,CASSYSLGGTYSPLHF
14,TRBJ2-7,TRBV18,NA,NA,TGTGCCAGCTCACCATTCAGGGTAGGGATCGAGCAGTACTTC,CASSPFRVGIEQYF
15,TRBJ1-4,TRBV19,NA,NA,TGTGCCAGTAGCCTCCCACGGGCAACTAATGAAAAACTGTTTTTT,CASSLPRATNEKLFF
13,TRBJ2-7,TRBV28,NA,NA,TGTGCCAGCAGGCCCCCCGGGGTTTACGAGCAGTACTTC,CASRPPGVYEQYF
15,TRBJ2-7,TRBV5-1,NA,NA,TGCGCCAGCAGCCCGTCCGGGACTGACGCCTACGAGCAGTACTTC,CASSPSGTDAYEQYF
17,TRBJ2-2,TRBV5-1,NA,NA,TGCGCCAGCAGCCGAGAGCCGGGACTGAGCTACACCGGGGAGCTGTTTTTT,CASSREPGLSYTGELFF
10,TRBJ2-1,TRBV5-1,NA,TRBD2,TGCGCCAGCATAGCGGGAGAGCAGTTCTTC,CASIAGEQFF
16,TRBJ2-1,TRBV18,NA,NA,TGTGCCAGCTCACCACCGCCAGGAACCCTTTACAATGAGCAGTTCTTC,CASSPPPGTLYNEQFF
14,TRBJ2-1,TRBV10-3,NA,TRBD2,TGTGCCATCAAGGCGGGAGGAACCTACAATGAGCAGTTCTTC,CAIKAGGTYNEQFF
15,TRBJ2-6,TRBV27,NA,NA,TGTGCCAGCAACGCGGGGAGCTCTGGGGCCAACGTCCTGACTTTC,CASNAGSSGANVLTF
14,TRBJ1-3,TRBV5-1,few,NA,TGCGCCAGCAGTTGGACAGACTCTGGAAACACCATATATTTT,CASSWTDSGNTIYF
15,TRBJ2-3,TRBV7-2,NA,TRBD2,TGTGCCAGCAGCTCAAGACTAGCGGGCACAGATACGCAGTATTTT,CASSSRLAGTDTQYF
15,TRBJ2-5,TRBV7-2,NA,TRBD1,TGTGCCAGCAGCTTAGCGGGGACAGGGGGGGAGACCCAGTACTTC,CASSLAGTGGETQYF
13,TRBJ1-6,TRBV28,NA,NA,TGTGCCTCCGACAGGACATATAATTCACCCCTCCACTTT,CASDRTYNSPLHF
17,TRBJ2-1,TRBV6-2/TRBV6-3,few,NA,TGTGCCAGCAGTTATTCAAGGGGACTCCACTCCTACAATGAGCAGTTCTTC,CASSYSRGLHSYNEQFF
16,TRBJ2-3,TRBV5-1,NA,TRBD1,TGCGCCAGCAGCTTAGGGGGACAGGGTATAACAGATACGCAGTATTTT,CASSLGGQGITDTQYF